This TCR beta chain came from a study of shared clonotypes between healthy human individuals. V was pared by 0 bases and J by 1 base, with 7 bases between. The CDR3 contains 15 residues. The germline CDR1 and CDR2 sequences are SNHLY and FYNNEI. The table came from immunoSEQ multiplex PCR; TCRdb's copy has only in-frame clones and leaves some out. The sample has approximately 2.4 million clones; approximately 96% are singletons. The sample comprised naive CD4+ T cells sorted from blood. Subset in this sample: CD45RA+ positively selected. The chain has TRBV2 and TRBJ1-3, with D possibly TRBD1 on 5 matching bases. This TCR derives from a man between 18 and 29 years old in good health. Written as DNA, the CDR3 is TGTGCCAGCAGTGAAGCGTCAGGGTCTGGAAACACCATATATTTT. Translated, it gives CASSEASGSGNTIYF.